These T cell receptor beta chains were read from a single sample in a study of shared clonotypes between healthy human individuals. This table comes from immunoSEQ multiplex PCR, and its TCRdb copy is limited to in-frame clones, with some not included. The table lists approximately 2.5 million clones, roughly 93% of them singletons. Sequences were obtained from naive CD4+ T cells from PBMCs. Receptors originate from a man aged 18 to 30 in good health. Some clones in this sample may be carry-over from other donors' samples. CDR3s include the opening cysteine and the closing phenylalanine or tryptophan.

v_call cdr3_length cdr3_aa
TRBV28 13 CASSGNSNQPQHF
TRBV29-1 12 CSARTANTEAFF
TRBV6-1 14 CASSELTGTYEQYF
TRBV5-1 12 CASSLDREGDTF
TRBV30 17 CAWSVRRGLDMNTEAFF
TRBV29-1 13 CSAGQGSGETQYF
TRBV2 14 CASLLVSGLDTQYF
TRBV11-3 13 CASSQGTSGSQFF
TRBV29-1 12 CSVAGGEGTQYF
TRBV11-2 15 CASNLPTGGNYGYTF
TRBV14 14 CASSQVTGGPYYTF
TRBV11-2 14 CASSPRGVNTEAFF
TRBV28 16 CASNMGGASTGNTIYF
TRBV5-4 14 CASSRTGQGETQYF
TRBV6-1 15 CASSEALAQRDEQFF
TRBV10-3 17 CAISVRPAGGPRGEQFF
TRBV15 17 CATSRDSLGRNNQPQHF
TRBV27 14 CASKEVAPPGELFF
TRBV20-1 10 CSAGNYEQYF
TRBV6-1 14 CASRRTSGSDEQFF
TRBV28 16 CASSIQGGRGNTEAFF
TRBV2 15 CASSSLLGGEGIQYF
TRBV18 15 CASSGRTGGIYEQYF
TRBV5-4 17 CASSLMSGRRSAGELFF
TRBV6-5 15 CASSLGTGAYGELFF
TRBV5-1 15 CASSLESGRGEKLFF
TRBV7-9 18 CASSLGLGRAPGANVLTF
TRBV18 14 CASSPINPGQEAFF
TRBV28 15 CASSFLELGDYGYTF
TRBV19 13 CASSLRGDYGYTF
TRBV9 12 CASSATGYGYTF
TRBV27 17 CASSYVGLAASTDTQYF
TRBV10-3 15 CAISERAPGGDTQYF
TRBV7-2 16 CASSLPQGAGTDTQYF
TRBV5-1 14 CASKAGLGKETQYF
TRBV7-2 15 CASSLGLIASYEQYF
TRBV27 17 CASSLSRGARRADTQYF
TRBV15 17 CATSRDPGQANTGELFF